This entry features one TCR beta chain sequence. This sample is part of a study of blood T cells in healthy people across ages. Trimming stripped 5 bases from V and 4 bases from J, with 15 bases between. This CDR3 region has 15 residues. Then a second PCR, running roughly 7 to 12 cycles, was carried out with a sample-barcoded 5' primer and a J-beta primer mix. TCRdb passed the 5' RACE reads through MiXCR, listing each CDR3 protein once. The sample lists around 1.5 million distinct CDR3 sequences, approximately 38% seen once, with approximately 7.9% in the top ten. PBMCs were isolated at a quantity of at least 6 million per sample.

The specimen was blood. The chain combines TRBV12-3 or TRBV12-4 with TRBJ2-1; a possible D gene is TRBD2 (6 bases). The receptor was derived from a woman aged 18-29 years in good health. CDR3: CASSTGTPKYNEQFF. Written as DNA, the CDR3 is TGTGCCAGCAGTACCGGGACTCCGAAATACAATGAGCAGTTCTTC.